This paragraph covers one T cell receptor (beta chain) sequence. The antigen is unknown. The CDR3 loop spans 15 amino acids. CDR1 MNHNS and CDR2 SASEGT come from the germline V gene. The V gene lost 6 bases and the J gene lost 2 bases, with 14 bases spanning the gap. These data come from a study of OX40 agonist ivuxolimab in advanced cancers. Study summary: Patients were dosed with the agonistic anti-OX40 (CD134) antibody ivuxolimab. In this trial design, patients received ivuxolimab intravenously at 0.01 to 10 mg/kg every 2 weeks. Study-level findings and limits: More expanded clones were seen, on average, in CD8+ T cells than in CD4+.

TCRdb's table, derived via immunoSEQ multiplex PCR, lists solely in-frame clones and lacks some. The repertoire holds roughly 40,000 clones, with about 90% as singletons. The source material was CD4+ or CD8+ T cells sorted from blood, sampled in a trial of the OX40 agonist ivuxolimab. The rearrangement links TRBV6-1 to TRBJ2-1, with D perhaps matching TRBD1 (5 bases). This TCR was sampled from an adult with an advanced solid tumor such as melanoma, head and neck, liver or kidney cancer. Here the CDR3 DNA reads TGTGCCAGCAGCCCCGAGGAACAGGCCTACAATGAGCAGTTCTTC. This codes for CASSPEEQAYNEQFF.